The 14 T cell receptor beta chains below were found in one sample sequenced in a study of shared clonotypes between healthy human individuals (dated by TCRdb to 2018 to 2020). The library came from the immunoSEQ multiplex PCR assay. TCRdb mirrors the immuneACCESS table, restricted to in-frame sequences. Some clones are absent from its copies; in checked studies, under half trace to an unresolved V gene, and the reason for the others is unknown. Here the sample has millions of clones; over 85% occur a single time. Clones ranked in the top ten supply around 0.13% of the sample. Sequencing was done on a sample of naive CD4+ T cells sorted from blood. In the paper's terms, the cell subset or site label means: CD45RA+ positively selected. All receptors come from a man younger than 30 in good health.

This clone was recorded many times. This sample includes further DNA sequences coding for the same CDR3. CDR3 sequence (DNA): TGTGCCAGCAGTCCGCTCCGGGGGGCAAAGCGGGAGCAGTACTTC. This gives the protein CASSPLRGAKREQYF. The V gene is TRBV2, the J gene TRBJ2-7; D may be TRBD2 (7 bases). The CDR3 is made up of 15 amino acids. V lost 5 bases and J lost 7, with 21 bases in between. The germline V gene has CDR1 SNHLY and CDR2 FYNNEI.

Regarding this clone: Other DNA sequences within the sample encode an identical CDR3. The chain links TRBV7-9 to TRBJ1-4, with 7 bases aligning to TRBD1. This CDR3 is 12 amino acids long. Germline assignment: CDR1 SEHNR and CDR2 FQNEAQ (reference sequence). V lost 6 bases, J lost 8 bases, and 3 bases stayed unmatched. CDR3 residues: CASSSQGEKLFF. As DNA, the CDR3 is TGTGCCAGCAGTTCACAGGGGGAAAAACTGTTTTTT.

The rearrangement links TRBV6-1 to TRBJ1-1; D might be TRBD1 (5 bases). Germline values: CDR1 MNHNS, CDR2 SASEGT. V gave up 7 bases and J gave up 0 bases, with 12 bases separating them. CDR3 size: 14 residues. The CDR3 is CASTQGTVNTEAFF. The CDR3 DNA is TGTGCCAGCACCCAGGGTACCGTGAACACTGAAGCTTTCTTT.

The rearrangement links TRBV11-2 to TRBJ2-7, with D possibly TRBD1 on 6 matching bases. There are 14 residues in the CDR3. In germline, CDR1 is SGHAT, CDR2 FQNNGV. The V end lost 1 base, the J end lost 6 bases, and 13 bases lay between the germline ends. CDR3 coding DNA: TGTGCCAGCAGCTTAGCCCTACAGGGCTTCGAGCAGTACTTC. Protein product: CASSLALQGFEQYF.

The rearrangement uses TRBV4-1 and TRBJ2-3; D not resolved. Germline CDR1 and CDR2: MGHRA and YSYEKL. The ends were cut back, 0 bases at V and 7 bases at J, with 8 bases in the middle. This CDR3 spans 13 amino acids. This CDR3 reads CASSQDSLNTQYF. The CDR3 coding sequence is TGCGCCAGCAGCCAAGACTCCCTAAATACGCAGTATTTT.

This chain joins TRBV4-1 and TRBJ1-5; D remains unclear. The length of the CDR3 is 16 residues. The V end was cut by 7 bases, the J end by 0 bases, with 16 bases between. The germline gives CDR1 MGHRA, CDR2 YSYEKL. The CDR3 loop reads CASTPTPTSSNQPQHF. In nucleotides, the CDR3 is TGCGCCAGCACCCCGACTCCAACCTCTAGCAATCAGCCCCAGCATTTT.

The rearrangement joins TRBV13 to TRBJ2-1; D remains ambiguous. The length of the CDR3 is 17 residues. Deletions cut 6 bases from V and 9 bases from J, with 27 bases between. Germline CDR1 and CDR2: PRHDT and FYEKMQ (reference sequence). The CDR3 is CASSSTPGLVASSEQFF. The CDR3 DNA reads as TGTGCCAGCAGTTCTACCCCGGGCCTAGTCGCCAGTAGTGAGCAGTTCTTC.

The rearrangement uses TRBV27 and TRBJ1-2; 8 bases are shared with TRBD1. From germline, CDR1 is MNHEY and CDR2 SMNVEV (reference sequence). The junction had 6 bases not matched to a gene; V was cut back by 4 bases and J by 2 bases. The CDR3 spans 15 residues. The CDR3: CASSYRTGKNYGYTF. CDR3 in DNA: TGTGCCAGCAGTTATCGGACAGGGAAGAACTATGGCTACACCTTC.

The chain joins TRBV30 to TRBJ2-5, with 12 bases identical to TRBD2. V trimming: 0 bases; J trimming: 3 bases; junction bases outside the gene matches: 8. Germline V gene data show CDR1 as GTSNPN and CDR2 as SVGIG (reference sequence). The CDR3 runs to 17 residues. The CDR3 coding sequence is TGTGCCTGGAGTGTACGTAGGACTAGCGGGGCAGAAGAGACCCAGTACTTC. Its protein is CAWSVRRTSGAEETQYF.

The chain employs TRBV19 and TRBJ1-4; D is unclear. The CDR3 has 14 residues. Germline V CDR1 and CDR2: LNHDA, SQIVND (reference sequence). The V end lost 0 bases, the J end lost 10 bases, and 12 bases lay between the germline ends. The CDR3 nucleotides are TGTGCCAGTAGTATAGATGGACTCAGAGGAAAACTGTTTTTT. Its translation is CASSIDGLRGKLFF.

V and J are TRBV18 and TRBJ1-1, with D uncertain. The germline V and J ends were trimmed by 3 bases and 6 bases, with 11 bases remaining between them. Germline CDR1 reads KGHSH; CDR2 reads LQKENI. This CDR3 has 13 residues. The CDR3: CASSPSEGSEAFF. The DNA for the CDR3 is TGTGCCAGCTCACCCAGCGAGGGATCTGAAGCTTTCTTT.

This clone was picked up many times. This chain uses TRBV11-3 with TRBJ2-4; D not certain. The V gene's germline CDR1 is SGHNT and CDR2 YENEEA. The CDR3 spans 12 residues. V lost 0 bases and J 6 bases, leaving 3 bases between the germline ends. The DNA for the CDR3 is TGTGCCAGCAGCTTAGATGGAAACATTCAGTACTTC. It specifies CASSLDGNIQYF.

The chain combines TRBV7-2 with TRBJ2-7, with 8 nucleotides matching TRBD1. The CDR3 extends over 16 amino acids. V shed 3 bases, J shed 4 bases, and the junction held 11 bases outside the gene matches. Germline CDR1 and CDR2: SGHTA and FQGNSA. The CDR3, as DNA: TGTGCCAGCAGCTTCCAGGGGGCAGGGGGGAGATACGAGCAGTACTTC. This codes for CASSFQGAGGRYEQYF. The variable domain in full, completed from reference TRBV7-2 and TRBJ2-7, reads GAGVSQSPSNKVTEKGKDVELRCDPISGHTALYWYRQSLGQGLEFLIYFQGNSAPDKSGLPSDRFSAERTGGSVSTLTIQRTQQEDSAVYLCASSFQGAGGRYEQYFGPGTRLTVT.

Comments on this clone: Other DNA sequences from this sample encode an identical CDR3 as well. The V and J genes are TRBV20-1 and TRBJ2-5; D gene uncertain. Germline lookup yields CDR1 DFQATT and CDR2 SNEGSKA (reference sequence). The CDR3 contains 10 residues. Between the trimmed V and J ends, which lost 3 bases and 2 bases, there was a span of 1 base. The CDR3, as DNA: TGCAGTGCTAGTCAAGAGACCCAGTACTTC. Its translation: CSASQETQYF.